This T cell receptor (beta chain) was profiled in a study of HIV-infected children after antiretroviral therapy interruption (dated by TCRdb to the late 2010s). For the wider study: Eight children were included: four on planned treatment interruption and four on continuous treatment, all with CD4+ count above 500 and viral load below 50 copies/ml. A median age of approximately 9.8 years was recorded in the interruption group, and a median age of about 8 years was recorded in the continuous treatment group. For the interruption arm, samples were taken at week 0, at week 12, at the end of interruption (week 24 or 48), and roughly 3 years after the study ended. In the continuous-treatment arm, samples from corresponding weeks 0, 48 and 150 were analyzed. Alongside measurements of thymic output, the study compared TCR repertoires of children on planned treatment interruption with TCR repertoires of children on continuous antiretroviral treatment. Most participating children had recorded exposure to EBV and CMV. The study at large found these results: Sorted CD45RA+ naive cells might include minor non-naive CD45RA+ populations such as EMRA or stem memory cells. The naive CD4+ Gini coefficient rose by the end of treatment interruption, suggesting clonal expansion, and returned to baseline by 3 years. For naive CD4+ repertoires of PTI patients, CDR3 sharing between time points dropped once interruption began, while many sequences were shared between the end of interruption and 3 years later. The low number of patients is a limitation and the data should be interpreted with caution.

The treatment or condition label here, explained by the study, means: PENTA 11 planned treatment interruption arm or continuous ART arm. Participants were children from the United Kingdom aged 2 to 15 years who had received at least three-drug ART for at least 24 weeks. Cryopreserved PBMCs containing at least 5 million viable cells were required, and a few candidate patients were excluded because of low viable PBMC yield. Naive CD4+ CD45RA+ CD45RO- T cells were FACS-sorted from thawed PBMCs on a FACSAria III cell sorter. The sorted cells were fixed, and RNA was then extracted with the RNeasy FFPE kit and afterward with the RNeasy Micro kit. The library came from 3' RACE. TCR libraries were constructed from RNA with a 3' RACE protocol that used unique molecular identifiers to correct for PCR amplification bias. As many as 12 amplicon libraries were pooled and then sequenced on an Illumina MiSeq using v2 2x250 paired-end chemistry. Concerning the study's data processing: Decombinator was used to process the reads, assigning V and J genes and CDR3 and applying barcode-based correction of errors and PCR bias. Before Gini coefficients were calculated with the R ineq package, the repertoires were subsampled to the same depth. GLIPH, Hamming distance and a shared triplet metric were used to assess CDR3 similarity. TCRdb's own reprocessing of the public reads used fastp at Q25 and MiXCR and kept productive beta chains. Each CDR3 protein gets just one entry, which takes the most common genes and DNA from the rows behind it. TCRdb, rather than the study authors, made the V and J calls. Here the sample has over 15,000 distinct CDR3 sequences; roughly 3.4% occur a single time. Together, the top ten hold less than 6% of the sample.

Ten or more counts support this clonotype. Its target antigen remains unknown. There are no base qualities to consult, and no much larger clone falls within one base. The germline V gene provides CDR1 SGHRS and CDR2 YFSETQ. Trimming removed 4 bases from V and 1 base from J, leaving 10 bases between the germline ends. The CDR3, cysteine through phenylalanine, is 14 amino acids long. The read is trimmed to its CDR3 DNA, 42 bases read in frame from base 1. The TCR sequence derives from a child younger than 18 with HIV. Recombination connected TRBV5-1 to TRBJ2-3; perhaps TRBD2 is the D gene, with 6 bases matching. The source was CD45RA+ CD4+ T cells from PBMCs, collected from a donor given antiretroviral therapy, either interrupted or continuous. Sample cell subset or site, as interpreted from the label and publication: naive CD4+ CD45RA+ CD45RO- T cells. The CDR3 protein: CASSPPGGTDTQYF. The DNA sequence is TGCGCCAGCAGCCCACCGGGGGGCACAGATACGCAGTATTTT.